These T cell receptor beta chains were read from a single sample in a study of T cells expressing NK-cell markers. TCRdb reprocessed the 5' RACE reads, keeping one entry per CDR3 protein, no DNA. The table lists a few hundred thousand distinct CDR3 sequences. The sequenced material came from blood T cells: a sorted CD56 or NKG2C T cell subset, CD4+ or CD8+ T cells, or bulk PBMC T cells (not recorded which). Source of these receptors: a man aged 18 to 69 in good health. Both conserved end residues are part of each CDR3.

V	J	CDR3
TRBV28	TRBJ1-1	CASTETGAWNTEAFF
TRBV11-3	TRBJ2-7	CASSLGPTTRREQYF
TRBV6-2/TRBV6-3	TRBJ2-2	CANRWRGPNTGELFF
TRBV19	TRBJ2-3	CASSETSGPTDTQYF
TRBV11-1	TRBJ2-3	CASSSYGPTDTQYF
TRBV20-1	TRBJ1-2	CSAEDRIFNYGYTF
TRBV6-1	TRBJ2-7	CASSGPSGEQYF
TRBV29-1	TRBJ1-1	CSVRERGNTEAFF
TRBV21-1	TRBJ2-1	CASSKHPGTSGGGNEQFF
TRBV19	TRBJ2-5	CASSLGGLFPGTQYF
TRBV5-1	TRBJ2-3	CASTAGGRADTQYF
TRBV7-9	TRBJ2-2	CASSERTGGSGELFF
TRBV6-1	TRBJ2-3	CASSQLPGLNTDTQYF
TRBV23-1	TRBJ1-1	CASSQSAFVLGGRAEAFF
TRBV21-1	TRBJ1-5	CASTTGRRQGGQPQHF
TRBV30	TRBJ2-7	CAWSGQYEQYF
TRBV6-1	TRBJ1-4	CASSEGSKAEKLFF
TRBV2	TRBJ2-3	CASRDSPVADTQYF